The 10 T cell receptor beta chains presented below share a single source sample, sequenced in a study of ipilimumab plus nivolumab after autologous stem cell transplantation. Libraries were prepared by immunoSEQ multiplex PCR; TCRdb keeps only in-frame clonotypes and omits some of them. The table includes 8,000 to 11,000 clones, under 85% detected once. The sequencing used PBMCs, collected in a trial of ipilimumab plus nivolumab as post-transplant consolidation. The receptors originated from a male donor with diffuse large B-cell lymphoma.

The genes are TRBV28 and TRBJ1-3; D may be TRBD1 (6 bases). The V and J ends lost 2 bases and 2 bases respectively, with 16 bases between them. Germline-derived CDR1 and CDR2 are MDHEN and SYDVKM. The CDR3 length is 17 residues. The CDR3 reads CASSLGGTTGPGNTIYF. In DNA form, the CDR3 reads TGTGCCAGCAGTTTAGGGGGGACAACGGGCCCTGGAAACACCATATATTTT.

This rearrangement joins TRBV5-8 to TRBJ1-5; 7 bases are a match to TRBD1. This CDR3 is 16 amino acids long. CDR1 and CDR2 from the germline V gene are SGHTS and YDEGEE. V lost 4 bases to trimming and J lost 0 bases; unmatched junction nucleotides: 7. The CDR3 loop is CASSTGQVYSNQPQHF. The CDR3 DNA follows: TGTGCCAGCAGCACTGGACAGGTATATAGCAATCAGCCCCAGCATTTT.

This clone was recorded once. The gene calls are TRBV27 and TRBJ2-3, with D maybe TRBD2 (5 bases). The CDR3 totals 14 residues. The V end was cut by 4 bases, the J end by 5 bases, with 13 bases between. In germline, CDR1 is MNHEY, CDR2 SMNVEV (reference sequence). For the CDR3, the DNA is TGTGCCAGCAGTTCCGTCCGGGGTAGAGATACGCAGTATTTT. Encoded protein: CASSSVRGRDTQYF.

The chain combines TRBV5-1 with TRBJ2-5; the match to TRBD2 covers 9 bases. The closer fit of TRBJ2-7 to the DNA end suggests the J call may be wrong. Germline lookup yields CDR1 SGHRS and CDR2 YFSETQ. The CDR3 consists of 18 residues. DNA of the CDR3: TGCGCCAGCAGCTTGGGCATATCAAGCGGGGGGCCTCCCTACGAGCAGTACTTC. This encodes CASSLGISSGGPPYEQYF.

This clone was found once. This chain connects TRBV6-6 to TRBJ2-1; 8 nucleotides match TRBD2. Germline V gene sequence: CDR1 MNHNY, CDR2 SVGAGI (reference sequence). The CDR3 contains 15 residues. The V and J ends lost 6 bases and 4 bases, in that order; junction bases with no gene match: 8. CDR3 amino acids: CASSPGAGGYNEQFF. CDR3 nucleotide sequence: TGTGCCAGCAGCCCGGGGGCGGGGGGATACAATGAGCAGTTCTTC.

This clone appeared a single time. This chain joins TRBV28 and TRBJ2-7, with D hard to call. The CDR3 covers 12 residues. Germline lookup yields CDR1 MDHEN and CDR2 SYDVKM. Trimming removed 5 bases from V and 5 bases from J, with 10 bases in between. CDR3 in amino acids: CASSPARNEQYF. CDR3 in DNA: TGTGCCAGCAGTCCGGCGAGAAACGAGCAGTACTTC.

The V call is TRBV11-2, the J call TRBJ2-3, with a weak D call TRBD2 (5 bases). The length of the CDR3 is 14 residues. Germline V lookup: CDR1 SGHAT, CDR2 FQNNGV. V lost 1 base to trimming and J lost 4 bases, with 9 bases between them. Here the CDR3 DNA reads TGTGCCAGCAGCTTAGGGTGGAGGCCAGATACGCAGTATTTT. It translates to CASSLGWRPDTQYF.

V and J are TRBV7-9 and TRBJ1-5, with 7 bases identical to TRBD1. Germline CDR1 reads SEHNR; CDR2 reads FQNEAQ (reference sequence). Trimming took 3 bases from V and 7 from J; bases not matched to a gene: 6. This CDR3 has 14 amino acids. The CDR3 region is CASSLTGLDQPQHF. The CDR3 coding sequence is TGTGCCAGCAGCTTGACAGGGTTGGACCAGCCCCAGCATTTT.

The chain joins TRBV9 to TRBJ2-1, with D unresolved. Trimming took 4 bases from V and 0 from J, leaving 17 bases between them. Germline lookup yields CDR1 SGDLS and CDR2 YYNGEE. The CDR3 is 17 residues long. In DNA form, the CDR3 reads TGTGCCAGCAGCCCCCAGAAGGCGGCCAGCTCCTACAATGAGCAGTTCTTC. Its protein product is CASSPQKAASSYNEQFF.

The chain employs TRBV7-8 and TRBJ1-6; D might be TRBD1 (6 bases). CDR3 length: 15 amino acids. V lost 3 bases and J 5 bases, leaving 11 bases between the germline ends. Germline CDR1 is SGHVS and CDR2 is FQNEAQ. The CDR3 protein is CASSFSQGNNSPLHF. CDR3 coding DNA: TGTGCCAGCAGCTTTTCACAGGGAAATAATTCACCCCTCCACTTT.